The T cell receptor (beta chain) under discussion was sequenced for a study of T cell repertoires in cytomegalovirus infection. Study background: Recently identified HLA-C-restricted CMV epitopes were among the peptides used. Public TCR beta signatures indicated both CMV infection and matching HLA type.

TCRdb recomputed calls from the reads with MiXCR, one row per CDR3 protein. The data hold about 470,000 distinct CDR3 sequences, with under 45% observed a single time. Notes on the study in general: Carriers of CMV plus the relevant HLA were identified by cumulative public TCR beta family frequency. Within the response measured ex vivo, HLA-C-restricted CMV-specific TCR beta clonotypes were dominant.

About this clonotype: The antigen remains undetermined.

Germline assignment: CDR1 SGHAT and CDR2 FQDESV (reference sequence). The CDR3 runs to 14 residues. Trimming removed 5 bases at V and 5 bases at J, with 16 bases between. The receptor comes from a human donor in good health (CMV status not recorded). Some clones in this sample may be carry-over from other donors' samples. Sequences were derived from cultured PBMCs, sampled from culture after CMV antigen stimulation. The rearrangement links TRBV11-1 to TRBJ2-7, with a weak D call TRBD2 (5 bases). The CDR3 spells CASSPRLSGDEQYF. CDR3 DNA: TGTGCCAGCAGCCCACGACTCTCCGGGGACGAGCAGTACTTC.